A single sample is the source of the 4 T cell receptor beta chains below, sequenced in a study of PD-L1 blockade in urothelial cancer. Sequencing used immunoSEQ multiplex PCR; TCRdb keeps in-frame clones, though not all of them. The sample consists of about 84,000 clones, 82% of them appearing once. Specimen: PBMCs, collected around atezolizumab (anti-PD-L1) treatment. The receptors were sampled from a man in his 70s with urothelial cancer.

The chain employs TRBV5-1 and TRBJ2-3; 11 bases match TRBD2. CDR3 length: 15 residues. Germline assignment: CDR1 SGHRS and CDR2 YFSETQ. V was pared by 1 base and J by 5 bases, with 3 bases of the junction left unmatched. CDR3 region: CASSLTSGRGDTQYF. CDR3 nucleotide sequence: TGCGCCAGCAGCTTGACTAGCGGGAGAGGAGATACGCAGTATTTT.

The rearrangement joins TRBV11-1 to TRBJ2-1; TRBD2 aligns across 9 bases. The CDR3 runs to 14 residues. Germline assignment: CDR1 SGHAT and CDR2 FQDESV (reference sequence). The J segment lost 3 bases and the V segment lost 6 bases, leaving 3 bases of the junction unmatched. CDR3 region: CASSPSGVYNEQFF. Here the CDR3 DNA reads TGTGCCAGCAGTCCTAGCGGGGTCTACAATGAGCAGTTCTTC.

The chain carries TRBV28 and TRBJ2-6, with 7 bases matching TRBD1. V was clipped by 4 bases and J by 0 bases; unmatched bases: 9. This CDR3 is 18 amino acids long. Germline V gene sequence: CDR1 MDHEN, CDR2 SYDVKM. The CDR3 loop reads CASSSLWDSVSGANVLTF. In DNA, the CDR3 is TGTGCCAGCAGTTCTCTATGGGACAGCGTCTCTGGGGCCAACGTCCTGACTTTC.

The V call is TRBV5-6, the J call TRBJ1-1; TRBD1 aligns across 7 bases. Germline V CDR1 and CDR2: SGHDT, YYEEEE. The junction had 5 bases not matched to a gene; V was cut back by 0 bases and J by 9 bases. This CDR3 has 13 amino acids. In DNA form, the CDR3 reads TGTGCCAGCAGCTTGGCGGGACAGCAAAAAGCTTTCTTT. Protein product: CASSLAGQQKAFF.